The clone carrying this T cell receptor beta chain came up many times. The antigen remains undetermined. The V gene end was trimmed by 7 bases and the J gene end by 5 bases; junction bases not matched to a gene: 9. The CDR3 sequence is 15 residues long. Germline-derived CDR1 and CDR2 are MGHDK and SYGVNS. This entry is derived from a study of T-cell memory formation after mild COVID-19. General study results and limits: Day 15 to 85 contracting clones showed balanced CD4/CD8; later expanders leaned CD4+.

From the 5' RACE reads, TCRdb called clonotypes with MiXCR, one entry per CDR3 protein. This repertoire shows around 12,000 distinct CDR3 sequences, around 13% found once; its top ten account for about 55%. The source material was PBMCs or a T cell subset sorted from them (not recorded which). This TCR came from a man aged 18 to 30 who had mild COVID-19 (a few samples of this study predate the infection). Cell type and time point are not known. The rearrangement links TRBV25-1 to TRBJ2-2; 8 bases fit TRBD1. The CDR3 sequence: CASTQPGTGTGELFF. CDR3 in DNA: TGTGCCAGCACCCAGCCCGGGACAGGAACCGGGGAGCTGTTTTTT.